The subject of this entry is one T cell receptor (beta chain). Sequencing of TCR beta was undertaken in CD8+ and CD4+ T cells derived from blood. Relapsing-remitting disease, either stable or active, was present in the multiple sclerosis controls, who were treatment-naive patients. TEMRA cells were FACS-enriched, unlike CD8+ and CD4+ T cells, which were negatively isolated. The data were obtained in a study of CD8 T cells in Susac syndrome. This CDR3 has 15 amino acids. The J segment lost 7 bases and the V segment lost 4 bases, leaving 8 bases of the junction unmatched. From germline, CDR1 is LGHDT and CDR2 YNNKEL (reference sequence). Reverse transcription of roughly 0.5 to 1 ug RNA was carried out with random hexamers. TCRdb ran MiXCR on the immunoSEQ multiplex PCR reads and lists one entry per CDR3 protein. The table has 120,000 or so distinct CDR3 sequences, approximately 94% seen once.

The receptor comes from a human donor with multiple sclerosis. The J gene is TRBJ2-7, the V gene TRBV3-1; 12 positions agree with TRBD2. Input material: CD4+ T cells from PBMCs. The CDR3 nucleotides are TGTGCCAGCAGCCCTACTAGCGGGGGGCGGGGAGAGCAGTACTTC. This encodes CASSPTSGGRGEQYF.